These 2 T cell receptor beta chains came from one sample sequenced in a study of OX40 agonist ivuxolimab in advanced cancers. The method was immunoSEQ multiplex PCR; TCRdb's version includes in-frame clones alone and lacks a portion of them. The sample yields under 75,000 clones, around 86% seen once. The starting material was CD4+ or CD8+ T cells sorted from blood, obtained in a trial of the OX40 agonist ivuxolimab. Source of these receptors: an adult with an advanced solid tumor such as melanoma, head and neck, liver or kidney cancer.

The chain couples TRBV5-1 to TRBJ1-1; D gene unclear. CDR3 length equals 14 residues. Trimming shortened V by 5 bases and J by 1 base, and 12 bases separated the two germline ends. Germline V gene sequence: CDR1 SGHRS, CDR2 YFSETQ. In DNA, the CDR3 is TGCGCCAGCAGATACAGCCTAGGGAACACTGAAGCTTTCTTT. Translating gives CASRYSLGNTEAFF.

This sequence joins TRBV13 and TRBJ2-7; 16 bases fit TRBD2. The CDR3 consists of 19 residues. Germline values: CDR1 PRHDT, CDR2 FYEKMQ (reference sequence). Trimming cost V 5 bases and J 3 bases; bases outside gene matches: 13. CDR3: CASSTPAYGTSGGDYEQYF. As DNA, the CDR3 is TGTGCCAGCAGCACACCGGCCTACGGGACTAGCGGGGGGGACTACGAGCAGTACTTC.